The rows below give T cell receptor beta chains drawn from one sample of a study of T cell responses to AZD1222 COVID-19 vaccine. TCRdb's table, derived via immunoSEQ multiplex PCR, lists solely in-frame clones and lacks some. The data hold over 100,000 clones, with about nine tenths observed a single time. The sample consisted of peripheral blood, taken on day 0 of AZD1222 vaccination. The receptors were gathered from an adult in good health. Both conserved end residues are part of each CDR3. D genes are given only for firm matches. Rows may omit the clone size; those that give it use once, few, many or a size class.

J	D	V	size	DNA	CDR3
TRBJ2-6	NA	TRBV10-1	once	TGCGCCAGCAGTTCTGGCAGGCTTACTGGGGCCAACGTCCTGACTTTC	CASSSGRLTGANVLTF
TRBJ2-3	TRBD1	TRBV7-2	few	TGTGCCAGCAGCTTAGAGGGGGCATTCGCAGATACGCAGTATTTT	CASSLEGAFADTQYF
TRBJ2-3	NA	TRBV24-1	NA	TGTGCCACCAGTGACCCGGACGGCTCCTCAGATACGCAGTATTTT	CATSDPDGSSDTQYF
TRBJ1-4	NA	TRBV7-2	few	TGTGCCAGCAGCTTCGGGCGGTACAATGAAAAACTGTTTTTT	CASSFGRYNEKLFF
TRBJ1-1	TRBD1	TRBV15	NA	TGTGCCACCAGCAGAAGCCCGGGACAGGGAAACACTGAAGCTTTCTTT	CATSRSPGQGNTEAFF
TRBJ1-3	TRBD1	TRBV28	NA	TGTGCCAGCAGTTTGTTGGGACAGGGGAGAGTGGCTGGAAACACCATATATTTT	CASSLLGQGRVAGNTIYF
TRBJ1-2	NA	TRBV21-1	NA	TGTGCCAGCAGCGATACAGGGGGCGCAAGGATTGAGGGCTACACCTTC	CASSDTGGARIEGYTF
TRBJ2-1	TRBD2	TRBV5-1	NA	TGCGCCAGCAAGGCGGAAGCGGGGGGACAGTTCTTC	CASKAEAGGQFF
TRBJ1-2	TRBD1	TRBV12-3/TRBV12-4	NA	TGTGCCAGCAGAGGGGACAGCTGGTATGGCTACACCTTC	CASRGDSWYGYTF
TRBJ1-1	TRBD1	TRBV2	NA	TGTGCCAGCATATACAACAGGGGTTGGGAAGCTTTCTTT	CASIYNRGWEAFF
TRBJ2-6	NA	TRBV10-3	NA	TGTGCCATCAGTGGGACAGAGAGGGCCAACGTCCTGACTTTC	CAISGTERANVLTF
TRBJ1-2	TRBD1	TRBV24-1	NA	TGTGCCACCAGTGACCCGGGACAGGGGGCGCCGGGCTACACCTTC	CATSDPGQGAPGYTF
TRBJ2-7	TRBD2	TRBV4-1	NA	TGCGCCAGCAGCCAAGACCCTGGGACTAGCATCTCCGGCTCCTACGAGCAGTACTTC	CASSQDPGTSISGSYEQYF
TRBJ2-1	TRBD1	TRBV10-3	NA	TGTGCCATCAGCGCCCCGACAGGGGGCCCCAATGAGCAGTTCTTC	CAISAPTGGPNEQFF
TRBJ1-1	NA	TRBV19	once	TGTGCCAGTAGTATCGGACGGGCGAACACTGAAGCTTTCTTT	CASSIGRANTEAFF
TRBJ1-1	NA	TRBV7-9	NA	TGTGCCAGCAGGATTTACAGGGACACTGAAGCTTTCTTT	CASRIYRDTEAFF
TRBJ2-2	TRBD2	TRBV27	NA	TGTGCCAGCAGCTCCCCGGGACTAGGTTTACCCGGGGAGCTGTTTTTT	CASSSPGLGLPGELFF
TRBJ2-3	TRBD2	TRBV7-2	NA	TGTGCCAGCAGCTTAGGACTAGCGGGAGGAGATACGCAGTATTTT	CASSLGLAGGDTQYF
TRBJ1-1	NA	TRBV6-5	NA	TGTGCCAGCAGTTCCCTAGACAGGAATTACGCTGAAGCTTTCTTT	CASSSLDRNYAEAFF
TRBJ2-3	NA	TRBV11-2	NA	TGTGCCAGCAGCTTAGAATGGGTTGGCACAGATACGCAGTATTTT	CASSLEWVGTDTQYF
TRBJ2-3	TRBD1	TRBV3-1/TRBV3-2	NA	TGTGCCAGCAGCCCCGGGACAGACTTCCGTGGGGATACGCAGTATTTT	CASSPGTDFRGDTQYF
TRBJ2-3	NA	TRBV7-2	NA	TGTGCCAGCAGCTTAGGGGTTTTGGCAGGCACAGATACGCAGTATTTT	CASSLGVLAGTDTQYF
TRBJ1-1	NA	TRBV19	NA	TGTGCCAGTGATCAGGACCCCTCGACTGGAAAAGCTTTCTTT	CASDQDPSTGKAFF
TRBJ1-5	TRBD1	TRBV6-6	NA	TGTGCCAGCAGTTACCAGGGACAGAACAATCAGCCCCAGCATTTT	CASSYQGQNNQPQHF
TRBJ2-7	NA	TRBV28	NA	TGTGCCAGCAGAGGTCCAGGGACCTACGAGCAGTACTTC	CASRGPGTYEQYF
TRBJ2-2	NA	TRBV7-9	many	TGTGCCAGCAGCTTACGAGGGGACCTCTCCGGGGAGCTGTTTTTT	CASSLRGDLSGELFF
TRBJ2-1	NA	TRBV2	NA	TGTGCCAGCAGTGCGCAACGAGGGTCCTACAATGAGCAGTTCTTC	CASSAQRGSYNEQFF
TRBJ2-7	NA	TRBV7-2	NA	TGTGCCAGCAGCTCATCGGGCAGCTCCTACGAGCAGTACTTC	CASSSSGSSYEQYF
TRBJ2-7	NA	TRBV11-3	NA	TGTGCCAGCAGCTTAGGGGGCAGCTACGAGCAGTACTTC	CASSLGGSYEQYF
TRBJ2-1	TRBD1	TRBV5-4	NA	TGTGCCAGCAGCTTGGCCAATTGGGACAGTTCAATACCGGGCTACAATGAGCAGTTCTTC	CASSLANWDSSIPGYNEQFF
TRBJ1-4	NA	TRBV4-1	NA	TGCGCCAGCAGCCATCCAAAAGGCAGGGGCGCTAATGAAAAACTGTTTTTT	CASSHPKGRGANEKLFF
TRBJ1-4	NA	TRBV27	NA	TGTGCCAGCAGTTTAGTCTGGGGTGGCGAAAAACTGTTTTTT	CASSLVWGGEKLFF
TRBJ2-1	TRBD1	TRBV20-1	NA	TGCAGTGCTAGTGAGACAGGGGCCGGTGAGCAGTTCTTC	CSASETGAGEQFF
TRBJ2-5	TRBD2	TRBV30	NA	TGTGCCTGGAGTGTACTAGCGGGGGCCCAAGAGACCCAGTACTTC	CAWSVLAGAQETQYF
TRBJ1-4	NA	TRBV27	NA	TGTGCCAGCAGTTTACTCGGGGGAGGGACTAATGAAAAACTGTTTTTT	CASSLLGGGTNEKLFF
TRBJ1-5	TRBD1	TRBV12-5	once	TGTGCTAGTGGTTTGCCAGGACAGGACTTTTTAGGGAATCAGCCCCAGCATTTT	CASGLPGQDFLGNQPQHF
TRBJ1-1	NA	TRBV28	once	TGTGCCAGCAGTTTGCGAAGGAACAGGGCCTTGGCTGAAGCTTTCTTT	CASSLRRNRALAEAFF
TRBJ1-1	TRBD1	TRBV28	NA	TGTGCCAGCTTCGACAGGGGCTCTGAAGCTTTCTTT	CASFDRGSEAFF
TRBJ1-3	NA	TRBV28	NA	TGTGCCAGCACTCCGACCGGGAGCTCTGGAAACACCATATATTTT	CASTPTGSSGNTIYF
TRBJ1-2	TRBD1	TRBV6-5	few	TGTGCCAGCAGCCCCGGGACAGGGGAGGGCTACACCTTC	CASSPGTGEGYTF
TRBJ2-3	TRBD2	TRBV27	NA	TGTGCCAGACGGCGGGAGGGCACAGATACGCAGTATTTT	CARRREGTDTQYF
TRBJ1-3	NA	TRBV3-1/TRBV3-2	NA	TGTGCCAGCAGCCAAGACTACGGGGCCTCTGGAAACACCATATATTTT	CASSQDYGASGNTIYF
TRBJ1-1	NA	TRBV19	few	TGTGCCAGTACCCCTTGGCGGATGAACACTGAAGCTTTCTTT	CASTPWRMNTEAFF
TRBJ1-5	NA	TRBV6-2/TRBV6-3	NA	TGTGCCAGCAGTTACTCGGGAGGGAGGTTGGGCCAGCCCCAGCATTTT	CASSYSGGRLGQPQHF
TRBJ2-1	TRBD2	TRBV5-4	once	TGTGCCAGCAGCTCCTATTCCGCGGGGGGCCGCAATGAGCAGTTCTTC	CASSSYSAGGRNEQFF
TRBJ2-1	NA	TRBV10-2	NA	TGCGCCAGCGGACACACAGGGTCCCAAGGGTTCTTC	CASGHTGSQGFF
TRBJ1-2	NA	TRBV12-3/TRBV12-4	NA	NA	CASSFLAEYGYTF
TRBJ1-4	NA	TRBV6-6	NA	TGTGCCAGCAACCGGGGGGGAACTGAAAAACTGTTTTTT	CASNRGGTEKLFF